The next 8 T cell receptor beta chains were all read from a single sample in a study of cytomegalovirus exposure and HLA in healthy donors. Primers: 60 Vbeta forward and 13 Jbeta reverse. Repertoires were generated with immunoSEQ multiplex PCR, while TCRdb's copy carries only in-frame clones and drops some. The sample records approximately 140,000 clones, roughly 78% being singletons. What was sequenced was PBMCs. The receptors shown here come from a young man in good health and CMV-seropositive.

This chain uses TRBV28 with TRBJ2-7; TRBD2 is a possible D gene (7 bases). This CDR3 region has 15 residues. Germline CDR1 MDHEN, CDR2 SYDVKM. Trimming stripped 5 bases from V and 3 bases from J, with 17 bases between. The DNA of the CDR3 is TGTGCCAGCAGTCTGTTGGGGGGGCGCTTCTACGAGCAGTACTTC. Protein: CASSLLGGRFYEQYF.

The rearrangement uses TRBV6-1 and TRBJ2-7, with D possibly TRBD1 on 6 matching bases. The CDR3 loop spans 12 amino acids. The V gene's germline CDR1 is MNHNS and CDR2 SASEGT. V was pared by 7 bases and J by 3 bases, with 10 bases between. CDR3 region: CASTRTVYEQYF. DNA of the CDR3: TGTGCCAGCACCCGGACAGTCTACGAGCAGTACTTC.

J is TRBJ1-3 and V is TRBV6-4; the match to TRBD1 covers 9 bases. CDR3 length equals 14 residues. The trim removed 9 bases at V and 0 bases at J, leaving 3 bases unmatched. CDR1 MRHNA and CDR2 SNTAGT come from the germline V gene. As DNA, the CDR3 is TGTGCCAGGTCGGGACAGGGCTCTGGAAACACCATATATTTT. This sequence encodes CARSGQGSGNTIYF.

This clone was seen a handful of times. V gene TRBV7-6 combines with J gene TRBJ2-7; TRBD2 agrees at 12 bases. The V and J ends lost 5 bases and 2 bases, in that order; junction bases with no gene match: 4. Germline V CDR1 and CDR2: SGHVS, FNYEAQ. The CDR3 runs to 15 residues. DNA of the CDR3: TGTGCCAGCAGCCAGACTAGCGGGGGACCCTACGAGCAGTACTTC. Translated: CASSQTSGGPYEQYF.

The chain joins TRBV29-1 to TRBJ1-1; perhaps TRBD1 as D (5 bases). The V gene lost 6 bases and the J gene lost 1 base, with 12 bases spanning the gap. The CDR3 totals 13 residues. Germline CDR1 SQVTM, CDR2 ANQGSEA. CDR3 DNA: TGCAGCGTCAACAGGTTCGGGAACACTGAAGCTTTCTTT. Translating it yields CSVNRFGNTEAFF.

This clone occurred a few times. The chain carries TRBV27 and TRBJ2-7; 8 nucleotides agree with TRBD1. CDR1 is MNHEY and CDR2 is SMNVEV in the germline V gene (reference sequence). This CDR3 is 16 amino acids long. Trimming took 5 bases from V and 4 from J; bases not matched to a gene: 13. The CDR3 loop reads CASSPFRQGYRYEQYF. CDR3 in DNA: TGTGCCAGCAGTCCCTTTCGACAGGGGTACCGGTACGAGCAGTACTTC.

The chain is built from TRBV7-8 and TRBJ2-7, with D hard to call. The germline V gene encodes CDR1 SGHVS and CDR2 FQNEAQ. The CDR3 covers 17 residues. Trimming left V 1 base short and J 3 bases short, with 19 bases between. In DNA, the CDR3 is TGTGCCAGCAGCTTAGAGTCCCTGCTAAACGATGTCTACGAGCAGTACTTC. This codes for CASSLESLLNDVYEQYF.

The chain carries TRBV7-6 and TRBJ2-2, with TRBD1 matching over 10 bases. Germline CDR1 is SGHVS and CDR2 is FNYEAQ. There are 14 residues in the CDR3. V was pared by 10 bases and J by 5 bases, with 7 bases of the junction left unmatched. In DNA form, the CDR3 reads TGTGCCACCTTGGGACAGGGGTTAACCGGGGAGCTGTTTTTT. This encodes CATLGQGLTGELFF.